This T cell receptor beta chain was recorded in a study of early T cells in non-severe SARS-CoV-2 infection (dated by TCRdb to about 2021). About the study as a whole: Because TCR sequencing was done on bulk RNA from unsorted whole blood, the alpha and beta chains could not be paired. The paper's findings and limits, for the study overall: VDJdb matching was skewed toward anti-spike CD8 responses and likely underestimated virus-specific expansions, missing private and CD4 specificities.

Reading the germline V gene (reference sequence) gives CDR1 LGHDT and CDR2 YNNKEL. Clipping removes 10 bases from V and 2 bases from J, with 13 as the unmatched junction base count. The CDR3 measures 17 amino acids from cysteine to phenylalanine. The CDR3 DNA has 51 bases and is translated from base 1. A few counts support this clonotype. The clone's antigen remains unknown. One base away there is no much larger clone; base qualities are not given. The method behind the library was 5' RACE. For sequencing, a NextSeq 500 was employed. The TCR library protocol attached unique molecular identifiers to individual cDNA molecules to correct for sequencing error and PCR bias. Both TCR alpha and beta chains were sequenced, and tight co-correlation was observed between alpha and beta sequence abundances in each sample. Per the source publication's procedure: Decombinator V4 was used to annotate TCR sequences for V gene, J gene and CDR3. TCRs were defined as expanded if a significant change between any two time points was detected under a Poisson model with p below 0.0001. TCR abundances were normalised to the total number of TCRs sequenced per sample and expressed as counts per million. MAIT TCRs were defined by TRAV1-2 paired with TRAJ12, TRAJ20 or TRAJ33, and iNKT TCRs by TRAV10 paired with TRAJ18. VDJdb, accessed on 1 November 2021, was searched for TCRs annotated for CMV, EBV and SARS-CoV-2, and TCRs annotated for more than one antigen were excluded. Through fastp at Q25 and MiXCR, TCRdb rebuilt clones from the public reads, retaining in-frame beta chains. Rows merge per CDR3 protein into single entries with the most common DNA and genes. TCRdb, not the original authors, processed these V and J calls. The table for this sample lists 100,000 to 130,000 distinct CDR3 sequences; about an eighth of them were counted only once. The top ten clonotypes cover less than 3.5% of the sample.

The study was a case-control design nested within a healthcare worker cohort in London, UK, with weekly nasopharyngeal swab PCR tests and blood sampling. Between 23 and 31 March 2020, the week of the UK lockdown, healthcare workers were enrolled and then followed up weekly for as long as 16 weeks. The chain joins TRBV3-1 to TRBJ2-3, with 12 bases in between that match TRBD2. This sequence was found in an adult who was a healthcare worker with PCR-confirmed SARS-CoV-2 infection or an uninfected control (not recorded which). The sample taken for sequencing was whole blood. In nucleotide form, the sequence is TGTGCCACTCGGGCGACTAGCGGGAGTTTTGTCACAGATACGCAGTATTTT. This encodes CATRATSGSFVTDTQYF.